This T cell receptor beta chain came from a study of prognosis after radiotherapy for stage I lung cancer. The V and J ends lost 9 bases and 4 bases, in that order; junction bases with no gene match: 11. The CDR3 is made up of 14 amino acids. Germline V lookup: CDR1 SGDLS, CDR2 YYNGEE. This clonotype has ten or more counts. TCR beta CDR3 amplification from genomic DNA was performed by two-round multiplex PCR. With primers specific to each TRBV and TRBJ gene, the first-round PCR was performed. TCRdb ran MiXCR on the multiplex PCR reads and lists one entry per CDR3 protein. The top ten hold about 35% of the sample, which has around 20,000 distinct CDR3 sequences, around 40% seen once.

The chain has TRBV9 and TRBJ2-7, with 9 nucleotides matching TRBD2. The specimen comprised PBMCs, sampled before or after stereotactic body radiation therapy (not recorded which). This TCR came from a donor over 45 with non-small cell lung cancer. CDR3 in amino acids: CATAGERGDYEQYF. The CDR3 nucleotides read TGTGCCACCGCAGGGGAGCGGGGGGATTACGAGCAGTACTTC.